This T cell receptor (beta chain) was identified in a study of cytomegalovirus exposure and HLA in healthy donors. Whole-study results and caveats: The majority of CMV-associated TCR beta chains were reported as apparently HLA-restricted in a later analysis. A highly shared variant cluster was judged a likely technical artifact. TCR beta sequences numbering about 17,000 were associated with HLA alleles at 0.05 false discovery rate in a later analysis.

A note on this clone: Its antigen is unknown.

Primers included in the PCR were 60 Vbeta and 13 Jbeta primers. Measured with immunoSEQ multiplex PCR; TCRdb has only the in-frame clones, and not every one. Here the sample spans some 160,000 clones, roughly four fifths being singletons. The CDR3 has 16 residues. Trimming left V 1 base short and J 7 bases short, with 16 bases between. The germline CDR1 and CDR2 sequences are MGHRA and YSYEKL. Nominally healthy donors were sampled, though unrecorded immune exposures were likely. The V and J genes are TRBV4-1 and TRBJ1-4; D not resolved. The origin of this receptor is a male donor in good health and CMV-seropositive. The source material was PBMCs. In DNA form, the CDR3 reads TGCGCCAGCAGCCAAGTAATAGGCCTCGGAGGTGAAAAACTGTTTTTT. Its protein is CASSQVIGLGGEKLFF.